This T cell receptor beta chain was recorded in a study of T-cell memory formation after mild COVID-19. General study results and limits: In pre-infection memory, a portion of responding clones appeared, which suggested that cross-reactive memory joined. Contracting CD4+ clones were located mainly in CM and EM, and CD8+ clones in EMRA.

Constant-segment-primed 5'RACE gave TCR alpha and TCR beta cDNA libraries with sample barcodes and UMIs. TCRdb re-derived calls from the 5' RACE reads in MiXCR, one entry per CDR3 protein. Of 400,000 to 500,000 distinct CDR3 sequences in the sample, approximately 18% were seen once. V was trimmed by 6 bases and J by 0 bases, leaving 11 bases between them. The length of the CDR3 is 14 residues. Germline CDR1 SEHNR, CDR2 FQNEAQ (reference sequence). There are a few counts of this clonotype. Its cognate antigen is unknown. This TCR came from a man aged 18 to 30 who had mild COVID-19 (a few samples of this study predate the infection). Cell type and time point are not known. Input material: PBMCs or a T cell subset sorted from them (not recorded which). The rearrangement uses TRBV7-9 and TRBJ1-1; TRBD1 is a possible D gene (5 bases). For the CDR3, the DNA is TGTGCCAGCAGGGATCCAGGGATGAACACTGAAGCTTTCTTT. This sequence encodes CASRDPGMNTEAFF.